This T cell receptor beta chain was sequenced for a study of blood T cell repertoires in COVID-19. What the recovered Cohort 3 donors had was two negative PCRs, clearance, or symptom resolution. This table comes from immunoSEQ multiplex PCR, and its TCRdb copy is limited to in-frame clones, with some not included. The profile covers about 140,000 clones, with approximately 79% appearing a single time and roughly 2.9% taken by the ten largest. The CDR3 length is 13 residues. Germline assignment: CDR1 SQVTM and CDR2 ANQGSEA. Germline trimming cut 6 bases from V and 8 bases from J; bases unmatched to any gene: 7.

The sequenced sample was PBMCs or T cells enriched from blood (not recorded which). This clonotype was sampled from a woman in her forties or fifties who had recovered from COVID-19. V is TRBV29-1 and J is TRBJ2-1; 10 positions agree with TRBD2. CDR3 coding DNA: TGCAGCGTCTGTAGGACTAGCGGCGATGAGCAGTTCTTC. Translating it yields CSVCRTSGDEQFF.